The clone carrying this TCR beta chain was recorded a few times. What it binds is unknown. Germline V gives CDR1 SGHNT, CDR2 YYREEE (reference sequence). Losses at the gene ends were 2 bases for V and 10 bases for J; bases not matched to a gene: 9. This CDR3 is built from 15 residues. The sample is drawn from a study of cytomegalovirus exposure and HLA in healthy donors. General study findings and limits: In a later analysis, several top co-occurrence clusters appeared linked to parvovirus B19, influenza, CMV and Epstein-Barr virus. A later analysis showed HLA-associated TCR beta chains outstripping equally common others in clonal expansion.

Researchers ran the PCR with 60 Vbeta and 13 Jbeta primers. Only in-frame clones appear in the TCRdb table, and some are missing; sequencing was by immunoSEQ multiplex PCR. The table lists about 190,000 clones, 65% to 85% of them singletons. This rearrangement joins TRBV5-4 to TRBJ1-6; 7 nucleotides line up with TRBD1. The receptor's source is a woman aged 18-30 years in good health and CMV-seronegative. The sequenced sample was PBMCs. The CDR3 is CASSFFDRVDSPLHF. The CDR3 coding sequence is TGTGCCAGCAGCTTTTTTGACAGGGTGGACTCACCCCTCCACTTT.